This TCR beta chain stems from a study of CD8+ T cells in alopecia areata. Investigators isolated RNA and reverse transcribed it into cDNA to act as the sequencing template. The data were produced by immunoSEQ multiplex PCR, yet TCRdb's version contains in-frame clones alone and is incomplete. The sample yields hundreds of thousands of clones, roughly 63% seen once. This clone has just a few counts. V gave up 1 base and J gave up 4 bases, with 8 bases separating them. Per germline, CDR1 SNHLY and CDR2 FYNNEI. The CDR3 runs to 14 residues. Treatment reported: oral pan-JAK inhibitor, 5-10 mg twice daily.

Here the sequenced sample was CD4+ T cells sorted from blood, taken at approximately week 52, from a patient treated with tofacitinib. This clonotype was sampled from a human donor with alopecia areata. V gene TRBV2 combines with J gene TRBJ1-3; D unresolved. This CDR3 is CASSEVGFGNTIYF. The DNA for the CDR3 is TGTGCCAGCAGTGAAGTAGGGTTCGGAAACACCATATATTTT.